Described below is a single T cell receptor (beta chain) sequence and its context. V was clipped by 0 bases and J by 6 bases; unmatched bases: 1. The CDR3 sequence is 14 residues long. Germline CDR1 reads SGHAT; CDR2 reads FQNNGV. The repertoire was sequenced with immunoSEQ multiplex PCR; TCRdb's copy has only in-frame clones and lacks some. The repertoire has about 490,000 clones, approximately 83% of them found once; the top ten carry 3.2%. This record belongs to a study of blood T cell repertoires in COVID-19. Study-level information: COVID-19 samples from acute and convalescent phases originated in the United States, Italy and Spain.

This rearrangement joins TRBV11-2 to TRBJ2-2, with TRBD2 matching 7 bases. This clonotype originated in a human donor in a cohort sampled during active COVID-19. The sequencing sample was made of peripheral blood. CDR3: CASSLDGGAGELFF. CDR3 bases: TGTGCCAGCAGCTTAGATGGGGGGGCCGGGGAGCTGTTTTTT.